One and the same sample provided the 20 T cell receptor beta chains below, sequenced in a study of CD8 T cells in Susac syndrome. An amount of RNA that ranged from roughly 0.45 to 1 ug was reverse transcribed with random hexamers. TCRdb re-derived calls from the immunoSEQ multiplex PCR reads in MiXCR, one entry per CDR3 protein. The sample yields some 120,000 distinct CDR3 sequences, 94% seen once. The sequenced sample consisted of CD4+ T cells from PBMCs. The receptors originated from a human donor with multiple sclerosis.

The chain couples TRBV9 to TRBJ1-4; tentatively, D is TRBD1 (5 bases). Germline CDR1 reads SGDLS; CDR2 reads YYNGEE. Trimming removed 5 bases from V and 0 bases from J, with 11 bases in between. This CDR3 is 15 amino acids long. CDR3 DNA sequence: TGTGCCAGCAGAGCCGGACACACAACTAATGAAAAACTGTTTTTT. It codes for CASRAGHTTNEKLFF.

This chain uses TRBV29-1 with TRBJ1-3, with 9 bases lining up with TRBD1. The CDR3 spans 13 residues. CDR1 is SQVTM and CDR2 is ANQGSEA in the germline V gene. J was trimmed by 3 bases and V by 4 bases; bases with no gene match: 1. The CDR3 coding sequence is TGCAGCGTTGTGGACAGGGGTGGAAACACCATATATTTT. Translating it yields CSVVDRGGNTIYF.

V usage is TRBV29-1 and J usage is TRBJ1-2; D is uncertain. The CDR3 runs to 11 residues. The V end was cut by 4 bases, the J end by 8 bases, with 11 bases between. Looked up from germline, CDR1 is SQVTM and CDR2 is ANQGSEA. DNA of the CDR3: TGCAGCGTTGGCCAGCTGGCAGGCTACACCTTC. It translates to CSVGQLAGYTF.

V is TRBV11-2 and J is TRBJ1-2; D is unresolved. Germline values: CDR1 SGHAT, CDR2 FQNNGV. There are 13 residues in the CDR3. V was cut by 8 bases and J by 0 bases, with 10 bases left in between. The CDR3 sequence: CASGERTNYGYTF. Written as DNA, the CDR3 is TGTGCCAGCGGCGAACGGACTAACTATGGCTACACCTTC.

The chain combines TRBV27 with TRBJ1-5; D is unresolved. V dropped 6 bases and J dropped 3 bases, with 12 bases sitting between them. Germline-derived CDR1 and CDR2 are MNHEY and SMNVEV (reference sequence). The CDR3 runs 14 residues. The CDR3 bases are TGTGCCAGCAGCTCCGGACGGACCAATCAGCCCCAGCATTTT. Its protein is CASSSGRTNQPQHF.

The gene calls are TRBV6-5 and TRBJ1-2; no firm D call. The CDR3 spans 15 residues. Trimming left V 0 bases short and J 1 base short, with 9 bases between. The V gene's germline CDR1 is MNHEY and CDR2 SVGAGI. The CDR3 DNA reads TGTGCCAGCAGTTACTCATCCGGCAATAACTATGGCTACACCTTC. Residues: CASSYSSGNNYGYTF.

The chain recombines TRBV6-2 or TRBV6-3 with TRBJ1-1, with 8 bases fitting TRBD1. With 5 bases clipped from V and 10 bases from J, the junction kept 15 bases outside the gene matches. CDR3 length equals 15 residues. Germline V CDR1 and CDR2: MNHEY, SVGEGT. DNA for the CDR3: TGTGCCAGCAGTCCCGACAGGGGCTTGAACCCTGGAGCTTTCTTT. Translation gives CASSPDRGLNPGAFF.

The chain carries TRBV6-1 and TRBJ2-5, with TRBD2 matching 10 bases. The V gene end was trimmed by 6 bases and the J gene end by 4 bases; junction bases not matched to a gene: 11. CDR3 length equals 16 residues. CDR1 is MNHNS and CDR2 is SASEGT in the germline V gene. CDR3 DNA: TGTGCCAGCAGCGGTCCAACTAGCGGGGAGTTAGAGACCCAGTACTTC. Protein product: CASSGPTSGELETQYF.

This chain joins TRBV29-1 and TRBJ2-7; perhaps TRBD2 as D (6 bases). CDR3 size: 15 residues. V dropped 4 bases and J dropped 3 bases, with 19 bases sitting between them. CDR1 and CDR2 (germline): SQVTM, ANQGSEA. CDR3 DNA sequence: TGCAGCGTTGGATGGGGGGTCCAACCCGTCTACGAGCAGTACTTC. It translates to CSVGWGVQPVYEQYF.

This clonotype was detected once. The rearrangement uses TRBV11-2 and TRBJ1-5; 7 bases match TRBD1. Germline CDR1 and CDR2: SGHAT and FQNNGV. Trimming took 0 bases from V and 3 from J; bases not matched to a gene: 11. CDR3 length equals 18 residues. CDR3 bases: TGTGCCAGCAGCTTAGACGGAGGGGCAGGGGGGCTCAATCAGCCCCAGCATTTT. It codes for CASSLDGGAGGLNQPQHF.

The chain links TRBV30 to TRBJ1-1, with 7 bases matching TRBD1. The germline CDR1 and CDR2 sequences are GTSNPN and SVGIG (reference sequence). The CDR3 is 15 residues long. The J segment lost 0 bases and the V segment lost 4 bases, leaving 8 bases of the junction unmatched. Here the CDR3 reads CAWISGGPLNTEAFF. The CDR3 bases are TGTGCCTGGATTTCAGGGGGACCCCTGAACACTGAAGCTTTCTTT.

The gene calls are TRBV20-1 and TRBJ2-2; 7 nucleotides agree with TRBD1. Germline V gene data show CDR1 as DFQATT and CDR2 as SNEGSKA (reference sequence). V shed 6 bases and J 1 base; nucleotides not matched to a gene: 2. This CDR3 spans 13 amino acids. DNA for the CDR3: TGCAGTGCCAGGGGGTTGAACACCGGGGAGCTGTTTTTT. Its translation: CSARGLNTGELFF.

The chain has TRBV19 and TRBJ1-4, with TRBD1 matching over 11 bases. This CDR3 contains 16 residues. V was clipped by 6 bases and J by 5 bases; unmatched bases: 8. CDR1 and CDR2 from the germline V gene are LNHDA and SQIVND (reference sequence). Here the CDR3 DNA reads TGTGCCAGTAGGGACAGGGGGCGGTCGCCAAATGAAAAACTGTTTTTT. Protein product: CASRDRGRSPNEKLFF.

This clonotype was seen just once. V and J are TRBV20-1 and TRBJ2-7, with 12 positions matching TRBD2. Unmatched junction bases numbered 9, after V lost 6 bases and J lost 3 bases. Germline-derived CDR1 and CDR2 are DFQATT and SNEGSKA (reference sequence). CDR3 length: 15 amino acids. The CDR3 loop is CSAGRTSGTLYEQYF. CDR3 bases: TGCAGTGCGGGGAGGACTAGCGGGACCCTCTACGAGCAGTACTTC.

The chain links TRBV20-1 to TRBJ2-2, with D tentatively TRBD1 (5 bases). The length of the CDR3 is 14 residues. Germline V lookup: CDR1 DFQATT, CDR2 SNEGSKA (reference sequence). Deletions cut 1 base from V and 6 bases from J, with 12 bases between. CDR3 sequence (DNA): TGCAGTGCTAGAGTCTCGGAAGGGGCCGGGGAGCTGTTTTTT. This codes for CSARVSEGAGELFF.

This chain connects TRBV7-2 to TRBJ1-2; TRBD1 matches at 10 bases. Per germline, CDR1 SGHTA and CDR2 FQGNSA. The V segment lost 1 base and the J segment 7 bases; nucleotides outside the gene matches: 3. This CDR3 has 14 amino acids. CDR3 in DNA: TGTGCCAGCAGCTTAGGGGACAGGGGCCTTGGCTACACCTTC. Translation gives CASSLGDRGLGYTF.

The chain joins TRBV6-5 to TRBJ1-2; D not certain. The CDR3 runs to 11 residues. Trimming stripped 11 bases from V and 5 bases from J, with 12 bases between. Per the germline V gene, CDR1 is MNHEY and CDR2 is SVGAGI. Here the CDR3 reads CAGRGTYGYTF. The DNA for the CDR3 is TGTGCCGGCCGGGGAACATATGGCTACACCTTC.

V gene TRBV6-2 or TRBV6-3 combines with J gene TRBJ1-6, with TRBD1 matching over 9 bases. Germline V gene lookup returns CDR1 MNHEY and CDR2 SVGEGT. The CDR3 runs 15 residues. V gave up 6 bases and J gave up 8 bases; unmatched junction bases: 8. The chain's CDR3 is CASRQRTGADSPLHF. Here the CDR3 DNA reads TGTGCCAGCAGACAAAGGACAGGGGCGGATTCACCCCTCCACTTT.

This rearrangement joins TRBV7-9 to TRBJ1-5, with 9 bases matching TRBD1. The CDR3 extends over 12 amino acids. V gave up 5 bases and J gave up 11 bases; unmatched junction bases: 4. The V gene's germline CDR1 is SEHNR and CDR2 FQNEAQ (reference sequence). CDR3 region: CASSGQGRTQHF. The CDR3 region has the DNA TGTGCCAGCAGCGGACAGGGGCGCACCCAGCATTTT. The full variable domain, completed using reference TRBV7-9 and TRBJ1-5, is DTGVSQNPRHKITKRGQNVTFRCDPISEHNRLYWYRQTLGQGPEFLTYFQNEAQLEKSRLLSDRFSAERPKGSFSTLEIQRTEQGDSAMYLCASSGQGRTQHFGDGTRLSIL.

The V gene is TRBV2, the J gene TRBJ2-5; D is undetermined. The CDR3 length is 12 residues. Germline loops: CDR1 SNHLY, CDR2 FYNNEI. The V end was cut by 6 bases, the J end by 7 bases, with 12 bases between. The CDR3 loop reads CASRLTAGTQYF. DNA of the CDR3: TGTGCCAGCAGATTGACGGCCGGGACCCAGTACTTC.